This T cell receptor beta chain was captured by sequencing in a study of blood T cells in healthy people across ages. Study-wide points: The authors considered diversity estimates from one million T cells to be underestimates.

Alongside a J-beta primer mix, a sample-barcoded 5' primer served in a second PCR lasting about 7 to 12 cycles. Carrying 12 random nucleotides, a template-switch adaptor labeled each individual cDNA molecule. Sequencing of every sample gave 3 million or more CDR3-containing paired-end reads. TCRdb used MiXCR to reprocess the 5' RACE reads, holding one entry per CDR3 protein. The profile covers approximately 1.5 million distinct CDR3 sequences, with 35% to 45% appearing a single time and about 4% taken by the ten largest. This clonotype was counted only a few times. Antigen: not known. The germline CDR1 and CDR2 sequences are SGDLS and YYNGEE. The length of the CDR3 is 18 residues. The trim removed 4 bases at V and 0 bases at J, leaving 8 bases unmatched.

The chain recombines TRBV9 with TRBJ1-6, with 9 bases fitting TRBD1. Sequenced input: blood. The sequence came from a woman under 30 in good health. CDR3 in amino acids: CASSPGQGIGSYNSPLHF. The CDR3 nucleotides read TGTGCCAGCAGCCCCGGACAGGGGATCGGCTCCTATAATTCACCCCTCCACTTT.